Listed here are 18 T cell receptor beta chains from one sample, sequenced in a study of metastatic and nonmetastatic thyroid tumors. Thyroid surgery was preceded by no treatment in any patient. TCRdb re-called the PCR reads with MiXCR. The profile shows 25,000 to 30,000 clones, about 25% of them singletons. The sample taken for sequencing was blood. The origin of the receptors is a female donor with papillary thyroid cancer or a benign thyroid nodule (not recorded which). Some clones in this sample may be carry-over from other donors' samples.

This clone was picked up many times. The V and J genes are TRBV5-1 and TRBJ2-5; perhaps TRBD1 as D (6 bases). Germline V lookup: CDR1 SGHRS, CDR2 YFSETQ. This CDR3 has 14 amino acids. The ends were cut back, 3 bases at V and 1 base at J, with 10 bases in the middle. In DNA form, the CDR3 reads TGCGCCAGCAGCTCTGGACAGCTCCAAGAGACCCAGTACTTC. This translates into CASSSGQLQETQYF.

This clone was picked up many times. This chain joins TRBV28 and TRBJ2-4, with 7 bases identical to TRBD2. The CDR3 has 15 amino acids. Germline lookup yields CDR1 MDHEN and CDR2 SYDVKM. V was pared by 6 bases and J by 2 bases, with 7 bases of the junction left unmatched. Here the CDR3 DNA reads TGTGCCAGCAGCTACATGAGCGGGACCAAAAACATTCAGTACTTC. Amino acid sequence: CASSYMSGTKNIQYF.

This clone was observed at least ten times. This chain joins TRBV11-3 and TRBJ2-5; 8 bases align to TRBD1. The ends lost 6 bases at V and 5 bases at J; junction bases unmatched: 5. The CDR3 runs 13 residues. The germline gives CDR1 SGHNT, CDR2 YENEEA. CDR3 protein: CASRFTGGETQYF. CDR3 nucleotide sequence: TGTGCCAGCAGGTTTACAGGGGGGGAGACCCAGTACTTC.

As for this clone: The conserved phenylalanine or tryptophan is not found at the CDR3 terminus, so this likely reflects a read error. The limits of the CDR3 on the DNA are not certain, so only TCRdb's listed CDR3 is given. The J gene is TRBJ2-7, the V gene TRBV6-1; the D call of TRBD2 is as the table states it, not checked on the DNA. The CDR3 is made up of 8 amino acids, end residues included. CDR1 and CDR2 (germline): MNHNS, SASEGT. The CDR3 is CASRLRTS.

This clone came up many times. J is TRBJ2-5 and V is TRBV5-8, with 16 bases identical to TRBD2. CDR3 length equals 17 residues. With V trimmed by 4 bases and J by 1 base, 4 bases remained unmatched. Germline V gene data show CDR1 as SGHTS and CDR2 as YDEGEE. CDR3 amino acids: CASSPGLAGGPQETQYF. Written as DNA, the CDR3 is TGTGCCAGCAGCCCGGGACTAGCGGGAGGGCCCCAAGAGACCCAGTACTTC.

The chain combines TRBV5-6 with TRBJ2-3; no clear D gene. Germline CDR1 SGHDT, CDR2 YYEEEE. V gave up 0 bases and J gave up 5 bases, with 16 bases separating them. The CDR3 is made up of 16 amino acids. CDR3 residues: CASSLAGSPGRDTQYF. For the CDR3, the DNA is TGTGCCAGCAGCTTGGCCGGCTCCCCCGGGCGAGATACGCAGTATTTT.

This clone has at least ten counts. The chain employs TRBV12-3 or TRBV12-4 and TRBJ2-1; 9 bases fit TRBD2. The CDR3 loop spans 16 amino acids. The J segment lost 7 bases and the V segment lost 0 bases, leaving 7 bases of the junction unmatched. Written as DNA, the CDR3 is TGTGCCAGCAGTTTAGCGCGGCGGGAGGGCCTTAATGAGCAGTTCTTC. Its translation: CASSLARREGLNEQFF.

The genes are TRBV5-1 and TRBJ2-5, with 8 bases fitting TRBD1. Germline CDR1 and CDR2: SGHRS and YFSETQ. The CDR3 spans 16 residues. V dropped 2 bases and J dropped 5; count of bases not matched to a gene: 11. The CDR3 is CASSLDRTGWGETQYF. As DNA, the CDR3 is TGCGCCAGCAGCTTAGACAGGACAGGGTGGGGCGAGACCCAGTACTTC.

Concerning this clone: The junction and the germline gene differ at one end; a read error may be behind it. The rearrangement links TRBV3-1 to TRBJ2-5; D is uncertain. CDR1 is LGHDT, CDR2 YNNKEL, per germline (reference sequence). This CDR3 comprises 16 residues. CDR3 residues: CASRQPSSPGYNEQSF. The CDR3 bases are TGTGCCAGCAGACAGCCGTCGTCCCCTGGATACAATGAGCAGTCCTTC.

This clone has a count of ten or more. The sample has other DNA sequences that encode this CDR3 too. V usage is TRBV4-1 and J usage is TRBJ2-3, with 7 bases identical to TRBD2. The CDR3 has 17 amino acids. Trimming at V came to 4 bases and at J to 5 bases, leaving 15 bases not matched to a gene. Germline CDR1 reads MGHRA; CDR2 reads YSYEKL. The CDR3 DNA is TGCGCCAGCAGCCGGGGAGGGGTAGTCAGGGTCGGAGATACGCAGTATTTT. Its protein product is CASSRGGVVRVGDTQYF.

The V call is TRBV7-3, the J call TRBJ2-2; 8 bases match TRBD2. The length of the CDR3 is 16 residues. Germline assignment: CDR1 SGHTA and CDR2 FQGTGA. V dropped 6 bases and J dropped 16; count of bases not matched to a gene: 22. DNA of the CDR3: TGTGCCAGCAGTCCTCGCGGGGGGCAGAGAACCGGGGATCAGTTTTTT. It yields the protein CASSPRGGQRTGDQFF.

This clone was picked up many times. The rearrangement uses TRBV14 and TRBJ2-1; D call uncertain. The germline V and J ends were trimmed by 4 bases and 12 bases, with 22 bases remaining between them. Germline CDR1 and CDR2: SGHDN and FVKESK. The length of the CDR3 is 15 residues. The CDR3 nucleotides read TGTGCCAGCAGCCCCCCTGCGAGAGGCCCCTGGGGGCAGTTCTTC. This gives the protein CASSPPARGPWGQFF.

This clone showed up many times. The rearrangement links TRBV3-1 to TRBJ2-6; D is undetermined. Germline loops: CDR1 LGHDT, CDR2 YNNKEL (reference sequence). Trimming stripped 4 bases from V and 4 bases from J, with 11 bases between. The CDR3 loop spans 15 amino acids. The CDR3 DNA follows: TGTGCCAGCAGCCCCACCAAGCCGGGGGCCAACGTCCTGACTTTC. It codes for CASSPTKPGANVLTF.

The chain employs TRBV19 and TRBJ2-1; D gene uncertain. The CDR3 contains 13 residues. Germline V gene data show CDR1 as LNHDA and CDR2 as SQIVND (reference sequence). The V gene lost 2 bases and the J gene lost 7 bases, with 9 bases spanning the gap. The CDR3: CASSIYPMNEQFF. Here the CDR3 DNA reads TGTGCCAGTAGTATATACCCAATGAATGAGCAGTTCTTC. The full variable domain, its missing parts supplied by reference TRBV19 and TRBJ2-1, is DGGITQSPKYLFRKEGQNVTLSCEQNLNHDAMYWYRQDPGQGLRLIYYSQIVNDFQKGDIAEGYSVSREKKESFPLTVTSAQKNPTAFYLCASSIYPMNEQFFGPGTRLTVL.

Ten or more counts support this clone. The chain couples TRBV18 to TRBJ1-2; D is undetermined. CDR1 and CDR2 from the germline V gene are KGHSH and LQKENI. Trimming stripped 6 bases from V and 2 bases from J, with 13 bases between. CDR3 length: 14 residues. The CDR3 DNA sequence: TGTGCCAGCTCGGCCGGGAGCAAGAACTATGGCTACACCTTC. It specifies CASSAGSKNYGYTF. The full variable domain, rest sourced from reference TRBV18 and TRBJ1-2, is NAGVMQNPRHLVRRRGQEARLRCSPMKGHSHVYWYRQLPEEGLKFMVYLQKENIIDESGMPKERFSAEFPKEGPSILRIQQVVRGDSAAYFCASSAGSKNYGYTFGSGTRLTVV.

This clone has ten or more counts. The CDR3 coding sequence is TGTGCCAGCAGCGTCCTATCGGGTCCCCAAGAGACCCAGTACTTC. Translation gives CASSVLSGPQETQYF. The V gene is TRBV7-2, the J gene TRBJ2-5; D not resolved. Germline assignment: CDR1 SGHTA and CDR2 FQGNSA. The CDR3 consists of 15 residues. Trimming pared 5 bases from V and 1 base from J, leaving 14 bases between.

This clone was observed many times. The CDR3 reads CASSPNMGLAALWAEQYF. In nucleotides, the CDR3 is TGTGCCAGCAGCCCGAATATGGGACTAGCGGCCCTCTGGGCCGAGCAGTACTTC. The chain combines TRBV14 with TRBJ2-7, with 11 bases aligning to TRBD2. This CDR3 comprises 18 residues. Trimming cost V 4 bases and J 6 bases; bases outside gene matches: 17. CDR1 is SGHDN and CDR2 is FVKESK in the germline V gene.

This clone was recorded at least ten times. V gene TRBV27 combines with J gene TRBJ1-1; no clear D. The CDR3 is 17 amino acids. Deletions cut 4 bases from V and 0 bases from J, with 18 bases between. Per the germline V gene, CDR1 is MNHEY and CDR2 is SMNVEV (reference sequence). The CDR3 sequence is CASSSSTGTSMNTEAFF. Here the CDR3 DNA reads TGTGCCAGCAGTTCCTCGACGGGAACCTCAATGAACACTGAAGCTTTCTTT.